This passage covers 17 T cell receptor beta chains from one sample sequenced in a study of T cells in lung cancer brain metastases. Repertoires were generated with immunoSEQ multiplex PCR, while TCRdb's copy carries only in-frame clones and drops some. The sample contains a few thousand clones, just under 90% of which appear only once. Sequencing was performed on tumor tissue from the primary lung tumor. The receptors were gathered from a man aged 55 to 70 with non-small cell lung cancer.

The chain links TRBV4-1 to TRBJ2-3; 9 nucleotides match TRBD2. V shed 0 bases, J shed 5 bases, and the junction held 9 bases outside the gene matches. Germline loops: CDR1 MGHRA, CDR2 YSYEKL. The CDR3 has 17 residues. The CDR3 coding sequence is TGCGCCAGCAGCCAAGAAAGGCGGGGGGGGCAGGTAGATACGCAGTATTTT. It translates to CASSQERRGGQVDTQYF.

The chain carries TRBV5-1 and TRBJ1-1; no firm D call. Trimming removed 1 base from V and 3 bases from J, with 13 bases in between. The CDR3 totals 15 residues. Germline-derived CDR1 and CDR2 are SGHRS and YFSETQ. DNA of the CDR3: TGCGCCAGCAGCTTGCCCGACATTCCCTACACTGAAGCTTTCTTT. The encoded protein is CASSLPDIPYTEAFF. Complete variable domain (other parts from reference TRBV5-1 and TRBJ1-1): KAGVTQTPRYLIKTRGQQVTLSCSPISGHRSVSWYQQTPGQGLQFLFEYFSETQRNKGNFPGRFSGRQFSNSRSEMNVSTLELGDSALYLCASSLPDIPYTEAFFGQGTRLTVV.

This clone showed up just a few times. The chain carries TRBV9 and TRBJ2-2; 9 bases agree with TRBD2. This CDR3 has 17 amino acids. Germline V gene lookup returns CDR1 SGDLS and CDR2 YYNGEE. J gave up 4 bases and V 0 bases, and 7 bases lay outside the gene matches. The chain's CDR3 is CASSVGTSVETTGELFF. The DNA for the CDR3 is TGTGCCAGCAGCGTAGGGACTAGCGTTGAAACCACCGGGGAGCTGTTTTTT.

This chain's CDR3 is CASSPMGLAGANEQFF. In nucleotides, the CDR3 is TGTGCCAGCAGCCCCATGGGACTAGCGGGGGCTAATGAGCAGTTCTTC. The chain couples TRBV5-4 to TRBJ2-1; TRBD2 matches 14 bases. The CDR3 extends over 16 amino acids. From germline, CDR1 is SGHNT and CDR2 YYREEE (reference sequence). V shed 4 bases and J 7 bases; nucleotides not matched to a gene: 7.

The chain uses TRBV5-1 and TRBJ2-5; 7 bases fit TRBD1. TRBJ2-7 matches the DNA end more closely, so the J call is doubtful. CDR3 size: 15 residues. CDR1 is SGHRS, CDR2 YFSETQ, per germline. In nucleotides, the CDR3 is TGCGCCAGCAGCTTGACAGGGGTGATCTCCTACGAGCAGTACTTC. It translates to CASSLTGVISYEQYF.

The V gene is TRBV9, the J gene TRBJ1-5, with D tentatively TRBD1 (5 bases). CDR3 size: 14 residues. The V and J ends lost 0 bases and 3 bases respectively, with 7 bases between them. CDR1 and CDR2 (germline): SGDLS, YYNGEE. The CDR3 nucleotides read TGTGCCAGCAGCGTAGGGGGACCCAATCAGCCCCAGCATTTT. It specifies CASSVGGPNQPQHF.

This clone is a singleton in its sample. V gene TRBV21-1 combines with J gene TRBJ1-5. TRBV21-1 is annotated as a pseudogene. This CDR3 comprises 18 residues. The chain's CDR3 is CASSRPWSESTSNQPQHF. Written as DNA, the CDR3 is TGTGCCAGCAGCAGGCCCTGGTCAGAGTCTACCTCCAATCAGCCCCAGCATTTT.

V usage is TRBV5-1 and J usage is TRBJ2-7; D remains ambiguous. Germline CDR1 and CDR2: SGHRS and YFSETQ. This CDR3 has 13 amino acids. Trimming removed 3 bases from V and 1 base from J, with 8 bases in between. This CDR3 reads CASSSDPSYEQYF. The CDR3 DNA sequence: TGCGCCAGCAGCTCAGATCCTTCCTACGAGCAGTACTTC.

This clone was observed once. The V and J genes are TRBV5-6 and TRBJ2-2; TRBD2 agrees at 15 bases. V lost 4 bases, J lost 7 bases, and 5 bases stayed unmatched. Per the germline V gene, CDR1 is SGHDT and CDR2 is YYEEEE. The CDR3 consists of 16 residues. The CDR3 spells CASSRTSGGADGELFF. CDR3 in DNA: TGTGCCAGCAGCAGGACTAGCGGGGGGGCCGACGGGGAGCTGTTTTTT.

A note on this clone: The junction departs from the called germline gene at one end, perhaps through a read error. The chain joins TRBV14 to TRBJ1-1, with a weak D call TRBD1 (5 bases). This CDR3 spans 13 amino acids. Germline lookup yields CDR1 SGHDN and CDR2 FVKESK. The CDR3 DNA follows: TGTGCCAACAGCCAAGGGGACGGACGAGAAGCTTTCTTT. Encoded protein: CANSQGDGREAFF.

This rearrangement joins TRBV7-8 to TRBJ2-3; possibly TRBD1 for D (5 bases). The germline CDR1 and CDR2 sequences are SGHVS and FQNEAQ. The CDR3 runs to 16 residues. Trimming removed 5 bases at V and 0 bases at J, with 15 bases between. The CDR3 coding sequence is TGTGCCAGCAGCCTCCAGTCGACAGTTAGCACAGATACGCAGTATTTT. Its protein is CASSLQSTVSTDTQYF.

V and J are TRBV18 and TRBJ2-5; a possible D gene is TRBD2 (6 bases). CDR3 length equals 15 residues. Trimming shortened V by 8 bases and J by 2 bases, and 18 bases separated the two germline ends. The V gene's germline CDR1 is KGHSH and CDR2 LQKENI. The CDR3 loop is CASVAGGTLQETQYF. Written as DNA, the CDR3 is TGTGCCAGCGTAGCAGGAGGGACGCTTCAAGAGACCCAGTACTTC.

The V call is TRBV5-1, the J call TRBJ2-1; perhaps D is TRBD1 or TRBD2 (6 bases each). CDR3 length equals 15 residues. V lost 3 bases to trimming and J lost 6 bases, with 16 bases between them. Germline V CDR1 and CDR2: SGHRS, YFSETQ. CDR3 nucleotides: TGCGCCAGCAGCTGGGGGGCAGAAGGGGGCAATGAGCAGTTCTTC. Protein product: CASSWGAEGGNEQFF.

This clone was seen a single time. The gene calls are TRBV11-2 and TRBJ1-4; D is unclear. Between the trimmed V and J ends, which lost 0 bases and 7 bases, there was a span of 6 bases. Germline assignment: CDR1 SGHAT and CDR2 FQNNGV. The CDR3 has 13 residues. The CDR3 region is CASSLDLGEKLFF. The CDR3 nucleotides are TGTGCCAGCAGCTTAGATCTGGGTGAAAAACTGTTTTTT. The variable domain in full, with the rest retrieved from reference TRBV11-2 and TRBJ1-4, is EAGVAQSPRYKIIEKRQSVAFWCNPISGHATLYWYQQILGQGPKLLIQFQNNGVVDDSQLPKDRFSAERLKGVDSTLKIQPAKLEDSAVYLCASSLDLGEKLFFGSGTQLSVL.

The genes are TRBV18 and TRBJ1-5, with D uncertain. The CDR3 length is 13 residues. CDR1 is KGHSH, CDR2 LQKENI, per germline. The germline V and J ends were trimmed by 2 bases and 2 bases, with 4 bases remaining between them. The CDR3: CASSPRRNQPQHF. The CDR3 bases are TGTGCCAGCTCACCAAGACGCAATCAGCCCCAGCATTTT.

The chain links TRBV6-1 to TRBJ2-7; 7 nucleotides line up with TRBD1. The CDR3 spans 16 residues. V shed 0 bases and J 0 bases; nucleotides not matched to a gene: 5. Germline CDR1 MNHNS, CDR2 SASEGT. CDR3 DNA sequence: TGTGCCAGCAGTGAAGCCTTGGGACAGAGCTCCTACGAGCAGTACTTC. Amino acids: CASSEALGQSSYEQYF.

The V gene is TRBV5-1, the J gene TRBJ2-6; 7 nucleotides agree with TRBD1. Trimming cost V 3 bases and J 0 bases; bases outside gene matches: 6. CDR3 length equals 17 residues. Germline lookup yields CDR1 SGHRS and CDR2 YFSETQ. The CDR3 DNA follows: TGCGCCAGCAGCTACGACAGGGCTAGCTCTGGGGCCAACGTCCTGACTTTC. Protein: CASSYDRASSGANVLTF.